The sequence of this T cell receptor (beta chain) was determined in a study of T cell responses to AZD1222 COVID-19 vaccine (dated by TCRdb to the early 2020s). For context, the study as a whole: AZD1222 recipients with second doses at about 4 weeks or about 12 weeks were pooled, because spike-specific TCR depth and breadth did not differ between schedules. TCR sequencing was performed for 230 to 250 trial participants, of whom around 200 were given two doses of AZD1222 and some 26 were given two doses of MenACWY control vaccine. Trial participants were enrolled into age subgroups of 18-55, 56-69 and 70-plus years, which contained approximately 150, 30 and 60 TCR-sequenced participants, respectively.

The sample's time point label is to be understood as: baseline before first vaccination. Vaccinee samples were obtained from the UK trials COV001 and COV002, which included a single-blind randomized controlled phase 2/3 trial of AZD1222 (ChAdOx1 nCoV-19) in healthy adults. For TCRbeta chain sequencing, PBMC samples from trial participants were taken at day 0 and at day 28 after the second dose. V is clipped by 0 bases and J by 4 bases, and the sequence between their germline boundaries is 9 bases long. Including cysteine and phenylalanine, the CDR3 has 14 amino acids. The kept DNA is CDR3 alone, 42 bases in frame from the first base. Based on the germline V gene, the CDR1 and CDR2 sequences are SGHAT and FQNNGV. The CDR3 regions of human TCRbeta chains were subjected to immunosequencing. As for the original processing: Repertoire TCRs were matched against a reference library of SARS-CoV-2-specific TCRs generated with the MIRA antigen-specificity platform. Breadth was defined as the fraction of unique TCRs that were SARS-CoV-2-associated. Depth was defined as the fraction of total T cells that were SARS-CoV-2-associated. Using the MIRA data, each spike-specific TCR was mapped to the spike region that the TCR reacts to and placed in a CD4 or CD8 class. Log10-transformed breadth and depth values were compared by one-way ANOVA with Sidak's multiple comparisons tests. TCRdb mirrors the immuneACCESS table, restricted to in-frame sequences. Some clones are absent from its copies; in checked studies, under half trace to an unresolved V gene, and the reason for the others is unknown. The DNA gave D and trimming, while V, J and clone size come from that table. In all, the sample holds around 95,000 clones, and roughly 90% of those were seen once. The ten most abundant clones make up more than 1.5% of the sample.

Overall study outcomes, separate from this receptor: In the small 56-69-year group, the increase in depth fell short of significance, most likely because of low power. Participants were mostly white British and included more females than males, and it was suggested by the authors that clonal diversity may have been underestimated. Reportedly, close to half of the unique spike-specific TCRs recognized epitopes lying outside the regions that are mutated in the B.1.351 and B.1.1.7 variants. After two AZD1222 doses, both the breadth and the depth of spike-specific TCRs were significantly higher than at day 0 and than in MenACWY recipients. Because no samples from the day 14 peak response were available, repertoires could be characterized only after the peak T cell response. Conclusions about previously exposed vaccinees are limited, since just six AZD1222 recipients were seropositive for SARS-CoV-2 at baseline. CD4 TCRs associated with the vaccine covered the entire spike protein, and the dominant responses were in regions 160-218 and 743-854.

In the case of this clone: The antigen this receptor binds is unknown. Qualities for individual bases were not recorded, and no much larger clone is one base off.

Sequences were derived from peripheral blood, sampled on day 0 of AZD1222 vaccination. This chain joins TRBV11-2 to TRBJ1-2; TRBD1 might be the D gene, on 5 matching bases. This receptor was obtained from an adult in good health. The nucleotides read TGTGCCAGCAGCTTAGATAGGCAGGGCTATGGCTACACCTTC. Its protein reads: CASSLDRQGYGYTF.